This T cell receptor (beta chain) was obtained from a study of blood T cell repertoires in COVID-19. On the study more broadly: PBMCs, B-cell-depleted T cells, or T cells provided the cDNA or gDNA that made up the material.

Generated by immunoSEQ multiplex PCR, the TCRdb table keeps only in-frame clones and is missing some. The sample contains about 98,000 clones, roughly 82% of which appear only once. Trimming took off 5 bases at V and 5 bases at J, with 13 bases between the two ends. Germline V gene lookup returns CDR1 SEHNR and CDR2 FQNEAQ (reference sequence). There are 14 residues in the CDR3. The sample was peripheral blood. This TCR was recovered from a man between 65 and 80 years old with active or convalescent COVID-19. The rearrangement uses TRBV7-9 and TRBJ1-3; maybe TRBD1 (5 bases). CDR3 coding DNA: TGTGCCAGCAGCACCGGGGGAGCCAGAAACACCATATATTTT. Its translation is CASSTGGARNTIYF.